This TCR beta chain emerged from a study of blood T cell repertoires in COVID-19 (dated by TCRdb to 2019 to 2021). In the study overall: Samples from collaborators originated in the United States, Italy and Spain and spanned both the acute and convalescent phases of COVID-19. HLA class I and class II types, where available, came from metadata supplied by the sample provider rather than from assay-based typing. The prospective study material was composed of cDNA or gDNA derived from T cells, B-cell-depleted T cells, or PBMCs. The samples were drawn from two sources: the first 160 participants of the ongoing ImmuneRACE study, and 1,254 subjects contributed by 6 global collaborators. Subjects who had been exposed to COVID-19, were actively infected with it, or had recovered from it provided the deeply sampled blood TCRbeta repertoires that made up the dataset. A freely available public database, intended as a resource for researchers studying the immune response to SARS-CoV-2, is where the repertoires were released. Sample metadata almost always included a de-identified subject ID, COVID-19 status, age in years and sex.

The immunoSEQ Assay, a bias-controlled multiplex PCR, was used to amplify TCRbeta CDR3 regions from genomic DNA. In the paper's pipeline: The number of nucleated cells in each sample was estimated by amplification of reference gene primers within the assay. Sequence reads were collapsed and filtered to measure the absolute abundance of every unique TCRbeta CDR3 rearrangement. For each sample, productive Simpson clonality was calculated as the square root of Simpson's diversity index across productive rearrangements. Sourced from immuneACCESS, this table was stored by TCRdb with only in-frame sequences that have V and J called. A share of the clones is absent; for the studies checked, an unresolved V gene accounts for under half, and the remainder has no known explanation. That table furnishes V, J and clone size, whereas the DNA furnished D and trimming. Within this sample are about 230,000 clones, with 89% of them counted one time only. Clones ranked in the top ten supply less than 4.5% of the sample.

Inclusive of the bounding cysteine and phenylalanine, the CDR3 is 15 residues long. Just CDR3 DNA is preserved here, 45 bases in frame from base 1. The germline V gene yields SGHRS for CDR1 and YFSETQ for CDR2. V is cut back by 4 bases and J by 7 bases, with 8 bases in the junction unmatched. Summary of the overall study and its limitations: How much clinical and demographic metadata was included differed by source and by participant, and the metadata was provided uncurated.

On this clone itself: The specificity of this receptor is unknown. No base quality information exists; no much larger clone differs at one position.

Participants in the prospective study were enrolled through a virtual design, were aged about 18 to 100 years, and lived in some 24 United States geographic areas. To assign participants to cohorts, the prospective study relied on clinical history that participants themselves reported in a screening survey and a study questionnaire. In the prospective study, mobile phlebotomists collected whole blood, serum and a nasopharyngeal or oropharyngeal swab from each participant. Prospective study participants could optionally give additional blood draws and questionnaires over an approximately two-month period. Before DNA extraction, blood samples from the prospective study were shipped at room temperature or frozen.

The rearranged segments are TRBV5-1 and TRBJ1-4, with 9 bases matching TRBD1. Material: PBMCs or T cells enriched from blood (not recorded which). This receptor was taken from a woman under 40 with acute COVID-19. The CDR3 in this case is CASSGGGQGGEKLFF. DNA sequence: TGCGCCAGCAGCGGCGGGGGACAGGGTGGTGAAAAACTGTTTTTT.